This T cell receptor (beta chain) was recorded in a study of cytotoxic CD8 clonotypes in ibrutinib-treated CLL. On the study more broadly: Samples had a mean of roughly 250,000 productive templates and almost 95,000 productive rearrangements. Whole-study findings and limits: Treatment left the uncommon public clonotypes either contracted or stable in frequency. Baseline clonality, above age-matched healthy donor levels, tracked circulating CD8+ T-cell counts. Sample timing was unmatched between remission and later-progressing patients; lymph nodes unstudied.

Method: immunoSEQ multiplex PCR; TCRdb's copy keeps in-frame clones and lacks some. Among over 110,000 clones, 80% to 95% were seen once, and the ten largest hold about a tenth. Points on this clone: Its antigen is not identified.

The source of this sequence is a human donor with chronic lymphocytic leukemia. The sample consisted of PBMCs, taken after 12 months of ibrutinib treatment.

The CDR3 DNA reads as TGTGCCAGCAGTTATAAGACAGGACCCAACTATGGCTACACCTTC. Amino acids: CASSYKTGPNYGYTF. The chain is built from TRBV6-5 and TRBJ1-2; possible D gene TRBD1, 6 bases. The length of the CDR3 is 15 residues. In germline, CDR1 is MNHEY, CDR2 SVGAGI. Trimming pared 3 bases from V and 2 bases from J, leaving 13 bases between.